The rows below give T cell receptor beta chains drawn from one sample of a study of T cells in Graves' hyperthyroidism and ophthalmopathy. One entry per CDR3 protein, called by TCRdb with MiXCR from the multiplex PCR reads. The table has about 640,000 distinct CDR3 sequences, less than 25% seen once. Sequenced: blood. The receptors shown here come from a man aged 25-45 years with Graves' ophthalmopathy. The CDR3 runs from the conserved cysteine through the conserved F or W. D genes are given only for firm matches. Clone sizes are given selectively: once, few, many, or a class where the clone is expanded.

D gene: -; V gene: TRBV4-1; clone size: -; J gene: TRBJ2-2; CDR3 protein: CASSQEVGQNTGELFF; CDR3 DNA: TGCGCCAGCAGCCAAGAGGTTGGACAGAACACCGGGGAGCTGTTTTTT
D gene: TRBD2; V gene: TRBV6-5; clone size: -; J gene: TRBJ2-2; CDR3 protein: CASSWGYAGGPHGELFF; CDR3 DNA: TGTGCCAGCAGTTGGGGATACGCGGGAGGGCCCCACGGGGAGCTGTTTTTT
D gene: -; V gene: TRBV6-1; clone size: -; J gene: TRBJ1-1; CDR3 protein: CASSPHTITEAFF; CDR3 DNA: TGTGCCAGCAGTCCACATACGATTACTGAAGCTTTCTTT
D gene: -; V gene: TRBV7-2; clone size: -; J gene: TRBJ1-1; CDR3 protein: CASSPRVSNTEAFF; CDR3 DNA: TGTGCCAGCAGCCCCCGGGTCTCTAACACTGAAGCTTTCTTT
D gene: -; V gene: TRBV3-1; clone size: -; J gene: TRBJ1-5; CDR3 protein: CASSQDLSDNQPQHF; CDR3 DNA: TGTGCCAGCAGCCAAGATCTTAGTGACAATCAGCCCCAGCATTTT
D gene: TRBD1; V gene: TRBV6-1; clone size: -; J gene: TRBJ1-1; CDR3 protein: CASSEAGTGNTEAFF; CDR3 DNA: TGTGCCAGCAGTGAAGCTGGGACAGGGAACACTGAAGCTTTCTTT
D gene: TRBD2; V gene: TRBV10-3; clone size: few; J gene: TRBJ2-1; CDR3 protein: CAISGTSGSSYNEQFF; CDR3 DNA: TGTGCCATCAGCGGGACTAGCGGGAGCTCCTACAATGAGCAGTTCTTC
D gene: TRBD2; V gene: TRBV28; clone size: many; J gene: TRBJ2-3; CDR3 protein: CASSVGLAGGPDTQYF; CDR3 DNA: TGTGCCAGCAGTGTGGGACTAGCGGGAGGTCCAGATACGCAGTATTTT
D gene: -; V gene: TRBV20-1; clone size: few; J gene: TRBJ1-2; CDR3 protein: CSARDGANYGYTF; CDR3 DNA: TGCAGTGCTAGAGATGGGGCCAACTATGGCTACACCTTC
D gene: -; V gene: TRBV20-1; clone size: many; J gene: TRBJ1-1; CDR3 protein: CSARGGVDTEAFF; CDR3 DNA: TGCAGTGCTAGGGGCGGGGTGGACACTGAAGCTTTCTTT
D gene: TRBD1; V gene: TRBV3-1; clone size: few; J gene: TRBJ2-1; CDR3 protein: CASSRDRVGNEQFF; CDR3 DNA: TGTGCCAGCAGCCGGGACAGGGTGGGGAATGAGCAGTTCTTC
D gene: -; V gene: TRBV29-1; clone size: -; J gene: TRBJ1-2; CDR3 protein: CSVEVQQLYGYTF; CDR3 DNA: TGCAGCGTTGAAGTTCAGCAGCTCTATGGCTACACCTTC
D gene: -; V gene: TRBV20-1; clone size: -; J gene: TRBJ1-2; CDR3 protein: CSAMQGLIGYTF; CDR3 DNA: TGCAGTGCCATGCAGGGGCTTATCGGCTACACCTTC
D gene: -; V gene: TRBV2; clone size: many; J gene: TRBJ1-1; CDR3 protein: CASSVVEGNTEAFF; CDR3 DNA: TGTGCCAGCAGTGTAGTCGAGGGTAACACTGAAGCTTTCTTT
D gene: -; V gene: TRBV24-1; clone size: -; J gene: TRBJ2-5; CDR3 protein: CATSDPLTETQYF; CDR3 DNA: TGTGCCACCAGTGACCCCTTGACCGAGACCCAGTACTTC
D gene: TRBD2; V gene: TRBV11-2; clone size: many; J gene: TRBJ2-1; CDR3 protein: CASSFRAGGHNEQFF; CDR3 DNA: TGTGCCAGCAGCTTCCGAGCGGGAGGGCACAATGAGCAGTTCTTC
D gene: TRBD2; V gene: TRBV6-1; clone size: -; J gene: TRBJ2-1; CDR3 protein: CASSKGSGRAGGNEQFF; CDR3 DNA: TGTGCCAGCAGTAAGGGTAGCGGGAGGGCCGGGGGAAATGAGCAGTTCTTC
D gene: TRBD2; V gene: TRBV30; clone size: many; J gene: TRBJ2-3; CDR3 protein: CAWSVLGGRADTQYF; CDR3 DNA: TGTGCCTGGAGTGTACTAGGCGGGAGAGCGGATACGCAGTATTTT
D gene: -; V gene: TRBV5-1; clone size: few; J gene: TRBJ2-5; CDR3 protein: CASSLEQATVQLYF; CDR3 DNA: TGCGCCAGCAGCTTGGAACAGGCCACCGTTCAGTTGTACTTC
D gene: -; V gene: TRBV18; clone size: many; J gene: TRBJ2-2; CDR3 protein: CASSPVWGSNTGELFF; CDR3 DNA: TGTGCCAGCTCACCAGTGTGGGGGTCGAACACCGGGGAGCTGTTTTTT
D gene: -; V gene: TRBV20-1; clone size: -; J gene: TRBJ2-1; CDR3 protein: CSARVAGYEQFF; CDR3 DNA: TGCAGTGCTAGAGTGGCAGGTTATGAGCAGTTCTTC
D gene: TRBD1; V gene: TRBV30; clone size: many; J gene: TRBJ1-2; CDR3 protein: CAWSGTGYGYTF; CDR3 DNA: TGTGCCTGGAGTGGGACAGGGTATGGCTACACCTTC
D gene: -; V gene: TRBV10-3; clone size: few; J gene: TRBJ2-2; CDR3 protein: CASSHGLTGELFF; CDR3 DNA: TGTGCCAGCAGTCACGGGCTCACCGGGGAGCTGTTTTTT
D gene: -; V gene: TRBV7-9; clone size: -; J gene: TRBJ1-1; CDR3 protein: CASSPPGWDTEAFF; CDR3 DNA: TGTGCCAGCAGCCCCCCAGGGTGGGACACTGAAGCTTTCTTT
D gene: TRBD2; V gene: TRBV6-2/TRBV6-3; clone size: few; J gene: TRBJ2-5; CDR3 protein: CASSTSPPTSGETQYF; CDR3 DNA: TGTGCCAGCAGTACCAGCCCCCCGACTAGCGGGGAGACCCAGTACTTC
D gene: TRBD2; V gene: TRBV4-1; clone size: few; J gene: TRBJ2-7; CDR3 protein: CASSGRVTAWKDEQYF; CDR3 DNA: TGCGCCAGCAGCGGGAGGGTGACCGCCTGGAAAGACGAGCAGTACTTC
D gene: TRBD1; V gene: TRBV27; clone size: many; J gene: TRBJ1-1; CDR3 protein: CASRPQTGGTEAFF; CDR3 DNA: TGTGCCAGCAGACCCCAGACAGGGGGCACTGAAGCTTTCTTT
D gene: -; V gene: TRBV30; clone size: few; J gene: TRBJ2-2; CDR3 protein: CACALGQGYAGELFF; CDR3 DNA: TGTGCCTGTGCGCTCGGCCAGGGGTACGCCGGGGAGCTGTTTTTT
D gene: TRBD1; V gene: TRBV25-1; clone size: -; J gene: TRBJ2-6; CDR3 protein: CASSFRDRVSGANVLTF; CDR3 DNA: TGTGCCAGCTCTTTCCGGGACAGGGTCTCTGGGGCCAACGTCCTGACTTTC
D gene: TRBD2; V gene: TRBV20-1; clone size: few; J gene: TRBJ2-5; CDR3 protein: CSASGAGGNMAQYF; CDR3 DNA: TGCAGTGCTAGCGGAGCGGGAGGGAATATGGCCCAGTACTTC
D gene: -; V gene: TRBV5-4; clone size: -; J gene: TRBJ2-7; CDR3 protein: CASSLLTDPYEQYF; CDR3 DNA: TGTGCCAGCAGCCTTCTGACCGACCCTTACGAGCAGTACTTC
D gene: -; V gene: TRBV5-5; clone size: -; J gene: TRBJ2-1; CDR3 protein: CASSLAANNEQFF; CDR3 DNA: TGTGCCAGCAGCTTGGCGGCAAACAATGAGCAGTTCTTC
D gene: -; V gene: TRBV14; clone size: few; J gene: TRBJ2-5; CDR3 protein: CASSHFHPQQLQETQYF; CDR3 DNA: TGTGCCAGCAGCCATTTTCATCCACAACAGCTCCAAGAGACCCAGTACTTC
D gene: -; V gene: TRBV27; clone size: many; J gene: TRBJ2-5; CDR3 protein: CASSSRPQETQYF; CDR3 DNA: TGTGCCAGCAGTTCCCGGCCCCAAGAGACCCAGTACTTC
D gene: TRBD1; V gene: TRBV6-2/TRBV6-3; clone size: few; J gene: TRBJ1-2; CDR3 protein: CASRMDRVKGYTF; CDR3 DNA: TGTGCCAGCAGAATGGACAGGGTGAAGGGCTACACCTTC
D gene: -; V gene: TRBV7-2; clone size: few; J gene: TRBJ2-3; CDR3 protein: CASSLVGSGGTDTQYF; CDR3 DNA: TGTGCCAGCAGCTTAGTGGGTAGCGGAGGCACAGATACGCAGTATTTT
D gene: TRBD1; V gene: TRBV2; clone size: many; J gene: TRBJ1-1; CDR3 protein: CASSGQGASLNTEAFF; CDR3 DNA: TGTGCCAGCAGTGGACAGGGGGCTTCTTTGAACACTGAAGCTTTCTTT
D gene: -; V gene: TRBV27; clone size: -; J gene: TRBJ2-7; CDR3 protein: CASKLSGTSPWGYEQYF; CDR3 DNA: TGTGCCAGCAAATTATCCGGGACCTCCCCATGGGGGTACGAGCAGTACTTC
D gene: -; V gene: TRBV10-3; clone size: -; J gene: TRBJ2-7; CDR3 protein: CAISRDLTAGFHEQYF; CDR3 DNA: TGTGCCATCAGTCGAGACCTAACGGCGGGATTCCACGAGCAGTACTTC
D gene: TRBD1; V gene: TRBV15; clone size: few; J gene: TRBJ1-1; CDR3 protein: CATSEGQVNTEAFF; CDR3 DNA: TGTGCCACCAGCGAGGGACAGGTGAACACTGAAGCTTTCTTT
D gene: TRBD2; V gene: TRBV3-1; clone size: -; J gene: TRBJ2-1; CDR3 protein: CASSEPGGRGNEQFF; CDR3 DNA: TGTGCCAGCAGTGAACCTGGCGGGAGGGGTAATGAGCAGTTCTTC
D gene: TRBD2; V gene: TRBV2; clone size: many; J gene: TRBJ2-1; CDR3 protein: CASGAGTSIYNEQFF; CDR3 DNA: TGTGCCAGCGGAGCCGGGACTAGTATATACAATGAGCAGTTCTTC
D gene: TRBD2; V gene: TRBV12-3/TRBV12-4; clone size: -; J gene: TRBJ2-1; CDR3 protein: CASTPRGGSSNEQFF; CDR3 DNA: TGTGCCAGCACCCCTCGGGGCGGGAGTAGTAATGAGCAGTTCTTC
D gene: TRBD1; V gene: TRBV7-2; clone size: many; J gene: TRBJ2-5; CDR3 protein: CASSWDRGSETQYF; CDR3 DNA: TGTGCCAGCAGCTGGGACAGGGGATCTGAGACCCAGTACTTC
D gene: -; V gene: TRBV6-2/TRBV6-3; clone size: -; J gene: TRBJ1-5; CDR3 protein: CASSSVAVDSEFNQPQHF; CDR3 DNA: TGTGCCAGCAGTTCCGTTGCCGTTGACAGCGAATTTAATCAGCCCCAGCATTTT
D gene: -; V gene: TRBV24-1; clone size: -; J gene: TRBJ1-2; CDR3 protein: CATSARGVNYGYTF; CDR3 DNA: TGTGCCACCAGTGCGAGGGGAGTTAACTATGGCTACACCTTC
D gene: -; V gene: TRBV28; clone size: many; J gene: TRBJ2-7; CDR3 protein: CASRGAYEQYF; CDR3 DNA: TGTGCCAGCAGAGGGGCCTACGAGCAGTACTTC
D gene: -; V gene: TRBV7-2; clone size: -; J gene: TRBJ2-1; CDR3 protein: CASSLSTSFSEQFF; CDR3 DNA: TGTGCCAGCAGCTTATCTACTAGCTTCAGCGAGCAGTTCTTC
D gene: -; V gene: TRBV28; clone size: few; J gene: TRBJ1-1; CDR3 protein: CASSFRSEAFF; CDR3 DNA: TGTGCCAGCAGTTTTCGGTCTGAAGCTTTCTTT
D gene: -; V gene: TRBV29-1; clone size: -; J gene: TRBJ2-1; CDR3 protein: CSVPPTPGDSYNEQFF; CDR3 DNA: TGCAGCGTTCCCCCTACTCCAGGGGACTCCTACAATGAGCAGTTCTTC
D gene: TRBD1; V gene: TRBV12-3/TRBV12-4; clone size: many; J gene: TRBJ2-5; CDR3 protein: CASHTGGTRQETQYF; CDR3 DNA: TGTGCCAGCCACACAGGGGGGACCCGACAAGAGACCCAGTACTTC
D gene: -; V gene: TRBV29-1; clone size: -; J gene: TRBJ1-4; CDR3 protein: CSVLGMGAKEKLFF; CDR3 DNA: TGCAGCGTTCTCGGGATGGGGGCTAAGGAAAAACTGTTTTTT
D gene: -; V gene: TRBV11-2; clone size: many; J gene: TRBJ1-1; CDR3 protein: CASSPAPKGHRGTEAFF; CDR3 DNA: TGTGCCAGCAGCCCCGCCCCTAAAGGCCACCGCGGCACTGAAGCTTTCTTT
D gene: TRBD2; V gene: TRBV6-2/TRBV6-3; clone size: -; J gene: TRBJ2-1; CDR3 protein: CASSPGRGRNNEQFF; CDR3 DNA: TGTGCCAGCAGCCCCGGGAGGGGGAGAAACAATGAGCAGTTCTTC
D gene: TRBD2; V gene: TRBV7-2; clone size: -; J gene: TRBJ2-1; CDR3 protein: CASSLARLAGGEQFF; CDR3 DNA: TGTGCCAGCAGCTTAGCGAGGCTAGCGGGCGGTGAGCAGTTCTTC